The clone carrying this T cell receptor beta chain was counted between two and nine times. Its specificity is not known. TCR beta CDR3 sequences were amplified from RNA transcripts. The HTBI set primed first-round TCR CDR3 RT-PCR. From the multiplex PCR reads, TCRdb called clonotypes with MiXCR, one entry per CDR3 protein. This sample yields about 560,000 distinct CDR3 sequences, of which 16% are seen a single time; about 18% belongs to the top ten. Trimming stripped 3 bases from V and 3 bases from J, with 12 bases between. Germline V gene data show CDR1 as MNHNS and CDR2 as SASEGT. This CDR3 has 14 amino acids. The record originates from a study of T cells in Graves' hyperthyroidism and ophthalmopathy. Researchers barred patients who had uncontrolled infection, other autoimmune disease, pregnancy or lactation. The PBMCs were taken from 10 ml of fresh peripheral blood. Findings of the study overall: From stable hyperthyroidism, ophthalmopathy was set apart by a 13 V-J model. In blood, most of the thyroid clonotypes expanded above 0.001 were also present.

The specimen sequenced was blood. This chain joins TRBV6-1 and TRBJ2-7; tentative D call: TRBD2 (6 bases). This TCR was recovered from a woman aged 18-29 years with Graves' hyperthyroidism. CDR3 DNA sequence: TGTGCCAGCAGTGACTACTCGGGGGTCTACGAGCAGTACTTC. Translated, it gives CASSDYSGVYEQYF.